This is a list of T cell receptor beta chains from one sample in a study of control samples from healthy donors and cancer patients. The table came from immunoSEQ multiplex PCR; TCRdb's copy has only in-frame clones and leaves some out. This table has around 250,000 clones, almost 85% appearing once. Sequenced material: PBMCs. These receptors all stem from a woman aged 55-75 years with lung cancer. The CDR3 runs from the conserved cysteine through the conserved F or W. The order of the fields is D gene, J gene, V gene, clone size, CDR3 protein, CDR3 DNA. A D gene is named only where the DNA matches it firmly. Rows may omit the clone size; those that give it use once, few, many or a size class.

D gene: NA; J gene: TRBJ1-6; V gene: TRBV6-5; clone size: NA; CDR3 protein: CASRDGNSPLHF; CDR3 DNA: TGTGCCAGCCGGGACGGCAATTCACCCCTCCACTTT
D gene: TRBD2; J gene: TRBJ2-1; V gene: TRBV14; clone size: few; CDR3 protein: CASSQVPGLAGYSYNEQFF; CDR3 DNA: TGTGCCAGCAGCCAAGTACCCGGACTAGCGGGATACTCCTACAATGAGCAGTTCTTC
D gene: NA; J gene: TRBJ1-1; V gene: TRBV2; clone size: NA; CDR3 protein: CASSVSNFVEAFF; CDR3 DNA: TGTGCCAGCAGTGTATCGAACTTTGTAGAAGCTTTCTTT
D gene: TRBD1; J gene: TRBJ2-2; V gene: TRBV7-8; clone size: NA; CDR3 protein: CASSLAWARGPGELFF; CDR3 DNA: TGTGCCAGCAGCTTAGCCTGGGCCAGGGGGCCCGGGGAGCTGTTTTTT
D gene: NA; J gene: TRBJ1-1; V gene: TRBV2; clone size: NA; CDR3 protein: CASSVTRDSLNTEAFF; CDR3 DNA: TGTGCCAGCAGTGTGACCCGGGATAGCCTGAACACTGAAGCTTTCTTT
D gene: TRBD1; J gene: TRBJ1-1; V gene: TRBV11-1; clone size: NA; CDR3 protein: CASSLQGANTEAFF; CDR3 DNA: TGTGCCAGCAGCCTGCAGGGGGCGAACACTGAAGCTTTCTTT
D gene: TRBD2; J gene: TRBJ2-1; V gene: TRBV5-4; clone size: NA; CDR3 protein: CASRKGRGESSYNEQFF; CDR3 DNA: TGTGCCAGCAGGAAGGGGAGGGGCGAGAGCTCCTACAATGAGCAGTTCTTC
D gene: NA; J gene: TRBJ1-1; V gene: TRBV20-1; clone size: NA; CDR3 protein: CSASQARGVNTEAFF; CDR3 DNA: TGCAGTGCTAGTCAGGCCCGAGGGGTGAACACTGAAGCTTTCTTT
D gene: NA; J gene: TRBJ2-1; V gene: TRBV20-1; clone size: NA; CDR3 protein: CSASQGEEQFF; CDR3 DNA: TGCAGTGCTAGTCAAGGAGAGGAGCAGTTCTTC
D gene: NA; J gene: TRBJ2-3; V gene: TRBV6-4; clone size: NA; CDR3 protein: CASSELGTAQTTQYF; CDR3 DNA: TGTGCCAGCAGCGAACTCGGGACCGCGCAAACGACGCAGTATTTT
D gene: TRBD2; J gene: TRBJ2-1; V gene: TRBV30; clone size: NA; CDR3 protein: CAWSRTSGSEHNEQFF; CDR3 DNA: TGTGCCTGGAGTAGGACTAGCGGGAGCGAGCACAATGAGCAGTTCTTC
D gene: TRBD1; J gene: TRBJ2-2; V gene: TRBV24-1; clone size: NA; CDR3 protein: CATSGQGAGELFF; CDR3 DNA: TGTGCCACCAGTGGGCAGGGGGCCGGGGAGCTGTTTTTT
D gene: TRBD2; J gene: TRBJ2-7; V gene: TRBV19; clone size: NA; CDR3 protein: CASSETSGSSYEQYF; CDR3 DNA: TGTGCCAGTAGCGAGACTAGCGGCTCCTCCTACGAGCAGTACTTC
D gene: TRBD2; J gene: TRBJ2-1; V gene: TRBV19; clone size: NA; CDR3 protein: CASSLGLASDEQFF; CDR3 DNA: TGTGCCAGTAGTTTGGGACTAGCATCGGATGAGCAGTTCTTC
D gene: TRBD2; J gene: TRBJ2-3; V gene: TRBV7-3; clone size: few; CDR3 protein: CASSLGLAGGTDTQYF; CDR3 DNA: TGTGCCAGCAGCCTTGGCTTAGCGGGAGGCACAGATACGCAGTATTTT
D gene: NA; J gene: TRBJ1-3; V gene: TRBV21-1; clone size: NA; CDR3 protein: CASSKEGPGTAWTGNTIYF; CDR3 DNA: TGTGCCAGCAGCAAAGAGGGGCCAGGAACGGCCTGGACTGGAAACACCATATATTTT
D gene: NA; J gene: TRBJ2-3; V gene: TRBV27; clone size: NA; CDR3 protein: CASSLTRASTDTQYF; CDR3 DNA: TGTGCCAGCAGTTTGACTAGGGCGAGCACAGATACGCAGTATTTT
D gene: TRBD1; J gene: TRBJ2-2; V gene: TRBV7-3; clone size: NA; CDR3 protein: CASSKTGGKNGELFF; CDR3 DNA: TGTGCCAGCAGCAAGACAGGGGGCAAGAACGGGGAGCTGTTTTTT
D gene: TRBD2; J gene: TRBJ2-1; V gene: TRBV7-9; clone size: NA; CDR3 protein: CASSPGTSRREQFF; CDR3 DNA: TGTGCCAGCAGCCCCGGGACTAGCCGTCGGGAGCAGTTCTTC
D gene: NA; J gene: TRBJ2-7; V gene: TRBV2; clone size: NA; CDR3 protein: CASRLDLYEQYF; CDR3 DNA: TGTGCCAGCCGACTGGACCTTTACGAGCAGTACTTC
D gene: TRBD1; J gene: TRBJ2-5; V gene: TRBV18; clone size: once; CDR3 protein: CASSPLDRARFQETQYF; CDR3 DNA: TGTGCCAGCTCACCACTGGACAGGGCCCGGTTTCAAGAGACCCAGTACTTC
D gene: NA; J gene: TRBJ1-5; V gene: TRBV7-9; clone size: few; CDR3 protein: CASSLADSGPNSNQPQHF; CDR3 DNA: TGTGCCAGCAGCTTAGCCGACAGTGGCCCTAATAGCAATCAGCCCCAGCATTTT
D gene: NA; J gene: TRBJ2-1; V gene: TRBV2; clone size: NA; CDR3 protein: CASSDLGSYNEQFF; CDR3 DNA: TGTGCCAGCAGTGATCTGGGTTCCTACAATGAGCAGTTCTTC
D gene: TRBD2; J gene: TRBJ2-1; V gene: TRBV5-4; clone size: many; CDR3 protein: CASSLAGRLAGGYNEQFF; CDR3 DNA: TGTGCCAGCAGCTTGGCCGGTCGGCTAGCGGGAGGTTACAATGAGCAGTTCTTC
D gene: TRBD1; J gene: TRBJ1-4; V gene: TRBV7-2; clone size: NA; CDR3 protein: CASSPRTGGEKLFF; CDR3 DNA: TGTGCCAGCAGCCCGAGAACAGGGGGAGAAAAACTGTTTTTT
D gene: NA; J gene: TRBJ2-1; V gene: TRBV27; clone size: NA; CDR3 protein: CASRDGYNEQFF; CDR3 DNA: TGTGCCAGCCGGGACGGATACAATGAGCAGTTCTTC
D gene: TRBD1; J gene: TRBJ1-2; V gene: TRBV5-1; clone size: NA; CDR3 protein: CASSLDPPGTGDNYGYTF; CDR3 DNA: TGCGCCAGCAGCTTGGACCCCCCTGGGACAGGTGATAACTATGGCTACACCTTC
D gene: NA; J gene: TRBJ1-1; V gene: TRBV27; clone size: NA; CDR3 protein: CASGGLNTEAFF; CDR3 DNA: TGTGCCAGCGGGGGCTTGAACACTGAAGCTTTCTTT
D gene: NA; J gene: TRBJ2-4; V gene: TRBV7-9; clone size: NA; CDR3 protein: CASSLLALGTKNIQYF; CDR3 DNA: TGTGCCAGCAGCTTATTAGCCCTAGGGACCAAAAACATTCAGTACTTC
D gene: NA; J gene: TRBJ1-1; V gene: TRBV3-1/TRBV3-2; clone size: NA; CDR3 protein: CASSQDFWGAFTEAFF; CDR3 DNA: TGTGCCAGCAGCCAAGATTTTTGGGGGGCGTTCACTGAAGCTTTCTTT
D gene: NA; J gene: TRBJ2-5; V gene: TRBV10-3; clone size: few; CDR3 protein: CAISSQETQYF; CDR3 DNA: TGTGCCATCAGCTCGCAAGAGACCCAGTACTTC
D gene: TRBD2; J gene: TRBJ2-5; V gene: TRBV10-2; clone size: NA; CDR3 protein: CASSWAGAPETQYF; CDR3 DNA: TGCGCCAGCAGTTGGGCGGGAGCCCCAGAGACCCAGTACTTC
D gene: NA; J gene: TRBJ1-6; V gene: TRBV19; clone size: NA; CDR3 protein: CASSSRAQIYNSPLHF; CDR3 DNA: TGTGCCAGTAGTAGTCGGGCACAAATTTATAATTCACCCCTCCACTTT
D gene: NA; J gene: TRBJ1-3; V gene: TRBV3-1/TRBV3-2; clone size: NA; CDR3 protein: CASSQVLWSAGPSGNTIYF; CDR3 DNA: TGTGCCAGCAGCCAAGTGCTTTGGAGTGCGGGACCCTCTGGAAACACCATATATTTT
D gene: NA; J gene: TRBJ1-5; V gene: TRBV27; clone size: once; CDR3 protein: CASSFVGGAQHF; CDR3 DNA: TGTGCCAGCAGTTTCGTCGGGGGAGCCCAGCATTTT
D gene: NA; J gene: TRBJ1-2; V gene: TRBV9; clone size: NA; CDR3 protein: CASSVDVGGTGQGYTF; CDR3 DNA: TGTGCCAGCAGCGTAGATGTCGGTGGGACGGGACAAGGCTACACCTTC
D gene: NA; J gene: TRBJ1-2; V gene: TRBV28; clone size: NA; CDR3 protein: CASRPGGVYGYTF; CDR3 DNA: TGTGCCAGCAGGCCGGGGGGGGTCTATGGCTACACCTTC